Following are 15 T cell receptor beta chains from one sample sequenced in a study of blood T cells in healthy people across ages. Sample-barcoded 5' priming and a J-beta primer mix drove a second PCR of roughly 6 to 12 cycles. TCRdb re-called the 5' RACE reads through MiXCR, storing one row per CDR3 protein. Among approximately 770,000 distinct CDR3 sequences listed, 58% were seen once. Sequencing input: blood. These receptors all stem from a man aged 25 to 45 in good health.

The CDR3: CSVSSGWSPNEKLFF. Written as DNA, the CDR3 is TGCAGCGTTAGTAGCGGTTGGTCGCCTAATGAAAAACTGTTTTTT. The chain has TRBV29-1 and TRBJ1-4, with D uncertain. The CDR3 consists of 15 residues. Deletions cut 5 bases from V and 3 bases from J, with 16 bases between. Germline V lookup: CDR1 SQVTM, CDR2 ANQGSEA.

This rearrangement joins TRBV10-3 to TRBJ2-7, with D perhaps TRBD2 (5 bases). Germline V gene data show CDR1 as ENHRY and CDR2 as SYGVKD. There are 14 residues in the CDR3. The V gene lost 8 bases and the J gene lost 0 bases, with 14 bases spanning the gap. As DNA, the CDR3 is TGTGCCATCCGGGCCGCGGGCGGCTCCTACGAGCAGTACTTC. Protein product: CAIRAAGGSYEQYF.

V usage is TRBV5-5 and J usage is TRBJ1-2; D might be TRBD1 (5 bases). Looked up from germline, CDR1 is SGHKS and CDR2 is YYEKEE (reference sequence). CDR3 size: 13 residues. V was clipped by 3 bases and J by 7 bases, with 13 bases between them. CDR3 protein: CASSYGTLGGYTF. CDR3 DNA: TGTGCCAGCAGCTACGGGACGTTGGGTGGCTACACCTTC.

The chain recombines TRBV12-3 or TRBV12-4 with TRBJ2-7, with a tentative D call TRBD1 (7 bases). V was pared by 7 bases and J by 0 bases, with 16 bases between. The CDR3 totals 15 residues. The DNA of the CDR3 is TGTGCCAGCAAGATGGGACAGACTAGCTCCTACGAGCAGTACTTC. It specifies CASKMGQTSSYEQYF.

Note on this clonotype: Sequence at one end of the junction differs from germline and may be a read error. The chain has TRBV12-3 or TRBV12-4 and TRBJ2-3; D is uncertain. The CDR3 is 15 amino acids. The DNA of the CDR3 is TGTGCCAGCAGTTTAGGTAGAGTGAACGCAGATACGGAGTATTTT. This sequence encodes CASSLGRVNADTEYF.

This chain links TRBV29-1 with TRBJ1-1, with a tentative D call TRBD1 (5 bases). The CDR3 has 12 amino acids. With 4 bases removed from V and 1 base from J, the gap between germline ends came to 7 bases. Germline assignment: CDR1 SQVTM and CDR2 ANQGSEA. CDR3 protein: CSVAGQNTEAFF. CDR3 DNA sequence: TGCAGCGTTGCGGGGCAGAACACTGAAGCTTTCTTT. Together with reference TRBV29-1 and TRBJ1-1, the CDR3 gives the full variable domain: SAVISQKPSRDICQRGTSLTIQCQVDSQVTMMFWYRQQPGQSLTLIATANQGSEATYESGFVIDKFPISRPNLTFSTLTVSNMSPEDSSIYLCSVAGQNTEAFFGQGTRLTVV.

In its sample, this clonotype was seen once. The chain has TRBV7-2 and TRBJ2-3; a possible D gene is TRBD2 (8 bases). V was trimmed by 5 bases and J by 6 bases, leaving 21 bases between them. The CDR3 consists of 16 residues. The germline V gene encodes CDR1 SGHTA and CDR2 FQGNSA. The CDR3 spells CASSPPGTRGPDTQYF. DNA for the CDR3: TGTGCCAGCAGCCCCCCCGGGACTAGGGGGCCGGATACGCAGTATTTT.

This clonotype occurred once. This rearrangement joins TRBV20-1 to TRBJ2-5; TRBD2 is a possible D gene (7 bases). The end of the DNA aligns better with TRBJ2-7, so the J call may be wrong. This CDR3 is built from 13 residues. Germline V gene lookup returns CDR1 DFQATT and CDR2 SNEGSKA (reference sequence). The CDR3 nucleotides read TGCAGTGCTAGGGGGGGGGCAAACTACGAGCAGTACTTC. The encoded protein is CSARGGANYEQYF.

V usage is TRBV6-1 and J usage is TRBJ2-5, with 11 bases that match TRBD1. Germline assignment: CDR1 MNHNS and CDR2 SASEGT. The CDR3 is 15 residues long. V trimming: 8 bases; J trimming: 2 bases; junction bases outside the gene matches: 7. In DNA, the CDR3 is TGTGCCAGCTTTAGGACAGGGGGCATACAAGAGACCCAGTACTTC. Amino acids: CASFRTGGIQETQYF.

The chain uses TRBV5-1 and TRBJ2-1, with D uncertain. Germline lookup yields CDR1 SGHRS and CDR2 YFSETQ. The germline V and J ends were trimmed by 4 bases and 9 bases, with 14 bases remaining between them. The CDR3 runs 13 residues. CDR3 bases: TGCGCCAGCAGCGTGGCTAGAAATGGTGAGCAGTTCTTC. Its translation is CASSVARNGEQFF.

Comments on this clonotype: This clone may be a read error of a much larger clone one base away. The gene calls are TRBV7-2 and TRBJ2-7; D call uncertain. CDR3 length: 12 residues. CDR1 and CDR2 (germline): SGHTA, FQGNSA. CDR3 loop: CACSPSVYEQYF. The DNA of the CDR3 is TGTGCCTGCAGCCCATCCGTTTACGAGCAGTACTTC.

This clonotype was seen more than once but under ten times. The chain has TRBV7-2 and TRBJ2-7; 7 bases are a match to TRBD1. The CDR3 has 15 amino acids. CDR1 is SGHTA, CDR2 FQGNSA, per germline. Germline trimming cut 1 base from V and 6 bases from J; bases unmatched to any gene: 9. The CDR3 DNA sequence: TGTGCCAGCAGCTTAGTAAGGACAGGAGCTACCGAGCAGTACTTC. Its protein is CASSLVRTGATEQYF.

V and J are TRBV5-8 and TRBJ2-7, with TRBD2 matching over 7 bases. The V gene end was trimmed by 6 bases and the J gene end by 2 bases; junction bases not matched to a gene: 2. Germline-derived CDR1 and CDR2 are SGHTS and YDEGEE. The CDR3 contains 12 residues. DNA for the CDR3: TGTGCCAGCATTCGGGGGGCCTACGAGCAGTACTTC. It encodes CASIRGAYEQYF.

A remark on this clonotype: The junction differs from germline at one of its ends, possibly a read error. V and J are TRBV14 and TRBJ1-1; D ambiguous. This CDR3 is built from 12 residues. Germline-derived CDR1 and CDR2 are SGHDN and FVKESK. The CDR3 region is CARSKGNTEAFF. The CDR3 DNA reads as TGTGCCCGCAGCAAGGGGAACACTGAAGCTTTCTTT.

The rearrangement joins TRBV20-1 to TRBJ2-4; 7 nucleotides line up with TRBD1. The end of the DNA aligns better with TRBJ2-7, so the J call may be wrong. The CDR3 is 13 residues long. Germline V gene sequence: CDR1 DFQATT, CDR2 SNEGSKA (reference sequence). For the CDR3, the DNA is TGCAGTGCTTATCAGGGGGTGACCTACGAGCAGTACTTC. This encodes CSAYQGVTYEQYF.